This T cell receptor beta chain was profiled in a study of human T cells and chemical hapten exposure. Across the whole study: Throughout the approximately 26-week study, diphenylcyclopropenone was applied weekly to the patients' scalps. Points from the study as a whole: Versus controls, expanded TCRs had significantly more large CDR3 similarity clusters. DPC sensitization did not alter TCRs above 1 in 1000 frequency.

The trim removed 7 bases at V and 5 bases at J, leaving 7 bases unmatched. The CDR3 length is 14 residues. The germline V gene encodes CDR1 SGHRS and CDR2 YFSETQ. TCRdb reprocessed the RACE reads with MiXCR, giving one entry per CDR3 protein. The table has 300,000 to 450,000 distinct CDR3 sequences, more than 4.5% seen once. At least ten counts were recorded for this clonotype. Antigen specificity is unknown. Documented time point: patch test 1, 2 weeks after DPC sensitization. Treatment defined: therapeutic diphenylcyclopropenone sensitization with weekly scalp DPC. The rearrangement joins TRBV5-1 to TRBJ1-1; 11 positions agree with TRBD1. Sequencing used whole blood, obtained in connection with sensitization to the hapten diphenylcyclopropenone (DPC). The sequence was obtained from a woman in her forties or fifties with alopecia areata. Some clones in this sample may be carry-over from other donors' samples. CDR3: CASAWGQGVTEAFF. The CDR3 nucleotides are TGCGCCAGCGCCTGGGGACAGGGGGTAACTGAAGCTTTCTTT.